The T cell receptor (beta chain) described here comes from a study of blood T cell repertoires in COVID-19. Overall study: Material from acute and convalescent COVID-19 was sourced from the United States, Italy and Spain. T cells, B-cell-depleted T cells, or PBMCs provided the cDNA or gDNA that served as material.

Original methodology: Reference gene primer amplification gave estimated nucleated cell counts. Generated by immunoSEQ multiplex PCR, the TCRdb table keeps only in-frame clones and is missing some. V and J calls and clone size are copied from that table; D and trimming were computed from the DNA. Of more than 85,000 clones listed, around 90% are singletons. The CDR3 contains 14 residues. The V gene's germline CDR1 is KGHSH and CDR2 LQKENI. The V segment lost 4 bases and the J segment 4 bases; nucleotides outside the gene matches: 3. This clonotype was obtained from a human donor in a cohort sampled during active COVID-19. The source material was peripheral blood. The gene calls are TRBV18 and TRBJ2-5, with TRBD1 matching over 10 bases. CDR3 amino acids: CASSRDRGLETQYF. CDR3 DNA sequence: TGTGCCAGCTCACGAGACAGGGGGCTAGAGACCCAGTACTTC.